This entry concerns a single T cell receptor (beta chain). Germline values: CDR1 MNHNS, CDR2 SASEGT. V was shortened by 1 base and J by 1 base, with 9 bases between the two germline ends. This CDR3 is built from 15 residues. This entry is derived from a study of T cell responses to AZD1222 COVID-19 vaccine. Method: immunoSEQ multiplex PCR; TCRdb's copy keeps in-frame clones and lacks some. This sample has over 45,000 clones, with about 90% found just once. The clonotype originates from an adult who received the AZD1222 COVID-19 vaccine. The J gene is TRBJ2-3, the V gene TRBV6-1, with D unresolved. The sequences come from peripheral blood, collected 28 days after the second AZD1222 dose. The CDR3 DNA is TGTGCCAGCAGTGAAGGATCGAGAGGCACAGATACGCAGTATTTT. It translates to CASSEGSRGTDTQYF.